This T cell receptor (beta chain) was identified during a study of blood T cell repertoires in COVID-19. Germline values: CDR1 MNHEY, CDR2 SVGAGI. The V and J ends lost 0 bases and 1 base respectively, with 9 bases between them. This CDR3 is built from 15 residues. Produced via immunoSEQ multiplex PCR; TCRdb's table is partial and in-frame only. The sample lists hundreds of thousands of clones, roughly 90% seen once, with about 0.91% in the top ten. This receptor was obtained from a man aged 18 to 30 with COVID-19, enrolled during active disease. Sample: peripheral blood. This sequence joins TRBV6-5 and TRBJ2-5; D is ambiguous. CDR3 nucleotide sequence: TGTGCCAGCAGTTACTCGAAGCAAGTCCAAGAGACCCAGTACTTC. Translated, it gives CASSYSKQVQETQYF.